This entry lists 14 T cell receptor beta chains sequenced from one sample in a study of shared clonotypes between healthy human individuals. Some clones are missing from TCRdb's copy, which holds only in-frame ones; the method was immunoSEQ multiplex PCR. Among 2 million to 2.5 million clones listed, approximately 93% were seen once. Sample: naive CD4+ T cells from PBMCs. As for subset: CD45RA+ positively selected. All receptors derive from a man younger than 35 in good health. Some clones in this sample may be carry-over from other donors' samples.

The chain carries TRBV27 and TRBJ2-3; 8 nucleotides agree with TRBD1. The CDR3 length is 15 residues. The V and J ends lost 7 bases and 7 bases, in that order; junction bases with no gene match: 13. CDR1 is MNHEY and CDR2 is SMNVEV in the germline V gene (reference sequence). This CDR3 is CASKVQGGSPHTQYF. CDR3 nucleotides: TGTGCCAGCAAGGTACAGGGGGGCTCTCCCCATACGCAGTATTTT.

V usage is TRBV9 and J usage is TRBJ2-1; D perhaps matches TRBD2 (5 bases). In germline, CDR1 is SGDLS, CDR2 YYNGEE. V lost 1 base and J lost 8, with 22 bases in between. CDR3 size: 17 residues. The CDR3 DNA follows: TGTGCCAGCAGCGTATTGTCCGTTTGGGTGGGGAGCGATGAGCAGTTCTTC. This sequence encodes CASSVLSVWVGSDEQFF. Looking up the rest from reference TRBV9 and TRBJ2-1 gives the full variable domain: DSGVTQTPKHLITATGQRVTLRCSPRSGDLSVYWYQQSLDQGLQFLIQYYNGEERAKGNILERFSAQQFPDLHSELNLSSLELGDSALYFCASSVLSVWVGSDEQFFGPGTRLTVL.

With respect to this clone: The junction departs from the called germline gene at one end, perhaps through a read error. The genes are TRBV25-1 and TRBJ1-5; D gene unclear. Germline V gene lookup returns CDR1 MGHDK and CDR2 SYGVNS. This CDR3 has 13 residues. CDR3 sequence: CASSPANEDRIFF. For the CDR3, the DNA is TGTGCCAGCAGCCCCGCGAACGAAGATCGGATTTTTTTT.

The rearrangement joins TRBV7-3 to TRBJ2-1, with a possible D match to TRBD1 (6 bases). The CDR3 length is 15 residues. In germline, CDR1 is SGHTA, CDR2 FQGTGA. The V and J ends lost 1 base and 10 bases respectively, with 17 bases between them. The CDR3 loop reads CASSLKLTGYGEQFF. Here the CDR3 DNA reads TGTGCCAGCAGCTTAAAACTGACAGGCTACGGGGAGCAGTTCTTC.

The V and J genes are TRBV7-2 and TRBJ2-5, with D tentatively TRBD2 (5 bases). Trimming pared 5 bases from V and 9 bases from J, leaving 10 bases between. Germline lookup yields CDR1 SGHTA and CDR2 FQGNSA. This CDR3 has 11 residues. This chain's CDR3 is CASSVTEAQYF. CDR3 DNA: TGTGCCAGCAGCGTTACGGAGGCCCAGTACTTC. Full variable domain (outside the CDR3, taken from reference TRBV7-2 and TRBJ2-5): GAGVSQSPSNKVTEKGKDVELRCDPISGHTALYWYRQSLGQGLEFLIYFQGNSAPDKSGLPSDRFSAERTGGSVSTLTIQRTQQEDSAVYLCASSVTEAQYFGPGTRLLVL.

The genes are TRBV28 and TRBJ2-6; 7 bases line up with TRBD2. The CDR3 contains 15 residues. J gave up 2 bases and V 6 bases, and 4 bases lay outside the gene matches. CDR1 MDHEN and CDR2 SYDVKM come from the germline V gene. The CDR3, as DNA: TGTGCCAGCAGCCGACGGGGGGCTGGGGCCAACGTCCTGACTTTC. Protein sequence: CASSRRGAGANVLTF. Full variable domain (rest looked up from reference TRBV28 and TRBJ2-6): DVKVTQSSRYLVKRTGEKVFLECVQDMDHENMFWYRQDPGLGLRLIYFSYDVKMKEKGDIPEGYSVSREKKERFSLILESASTNQTSMYLCASSRRGAGANVLTFGAGSRLTVL.

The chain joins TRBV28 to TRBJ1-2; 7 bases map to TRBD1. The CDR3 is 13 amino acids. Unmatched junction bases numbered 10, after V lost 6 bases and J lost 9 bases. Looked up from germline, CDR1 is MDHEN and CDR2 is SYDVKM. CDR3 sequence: CASSPDRSRRYTF. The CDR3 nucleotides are TGTGCCAGCAGCCCGGACAGGTCTCGGCGCTACACCTTC.

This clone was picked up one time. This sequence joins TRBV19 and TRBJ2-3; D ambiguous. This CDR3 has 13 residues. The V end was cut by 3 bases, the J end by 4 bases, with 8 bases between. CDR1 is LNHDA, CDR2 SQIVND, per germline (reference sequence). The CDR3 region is CASSILVPDTQYF. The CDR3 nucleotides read TGTGCCAGTAGTATCCTAGTCCCAGATACGCAGTATTTT.

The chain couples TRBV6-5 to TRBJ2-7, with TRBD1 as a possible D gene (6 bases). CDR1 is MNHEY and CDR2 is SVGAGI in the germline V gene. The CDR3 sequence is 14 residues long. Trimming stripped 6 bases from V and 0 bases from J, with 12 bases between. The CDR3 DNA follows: TGTGCCAGCAGCCCACGACAGGCCTCCTACGAGCAGTACTTC. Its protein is CASSPRQASYEQYF.

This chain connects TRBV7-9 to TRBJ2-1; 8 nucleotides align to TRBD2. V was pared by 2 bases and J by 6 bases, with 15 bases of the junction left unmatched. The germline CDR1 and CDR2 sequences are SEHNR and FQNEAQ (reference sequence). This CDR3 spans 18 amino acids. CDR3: CASSLRAGVEFVLNEQFF. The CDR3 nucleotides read TGTGCCAGCAGCTTAAGAGCGGGAGTCGAGTTTGTTCTCAATGAGCAGTTCTTC.

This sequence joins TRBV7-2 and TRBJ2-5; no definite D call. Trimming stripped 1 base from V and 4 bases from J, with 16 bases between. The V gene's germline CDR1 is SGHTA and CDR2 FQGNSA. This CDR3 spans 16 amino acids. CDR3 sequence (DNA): TGTGCCAGCAGCTTAGTGGCTATCACCAAGGGAGAGACCCAGTACTTC. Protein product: CASSLVAITKGETQYF.

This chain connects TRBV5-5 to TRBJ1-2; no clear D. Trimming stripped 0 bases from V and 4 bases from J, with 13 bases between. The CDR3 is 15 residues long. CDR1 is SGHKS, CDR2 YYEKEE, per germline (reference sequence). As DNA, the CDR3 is TGTGCCAGCAGCTTGGTTGCAGGAGACGCCTATGGCTACACCTTC. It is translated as CASSLVAGDAYGYTF.

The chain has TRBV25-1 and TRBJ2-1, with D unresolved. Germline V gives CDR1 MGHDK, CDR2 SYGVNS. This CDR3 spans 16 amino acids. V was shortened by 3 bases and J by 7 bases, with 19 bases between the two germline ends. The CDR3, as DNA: TGTGCCAGCAGTGACCCGATGTCCCAAGTTAGGAATGAGCAGTTCTTC. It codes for CASSDPMSQVRNEQFF. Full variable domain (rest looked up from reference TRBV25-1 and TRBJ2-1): EADIYQTPRYLVIGTGKKITLECSQTMGHDKMYWYQQDPGMELHLIHYSYGVNSTEKGDLSSESTVSRIRTEHFPLTLESARPSHTSQYLCASSDPMSQVRNEQFFGPGTRLTVL.

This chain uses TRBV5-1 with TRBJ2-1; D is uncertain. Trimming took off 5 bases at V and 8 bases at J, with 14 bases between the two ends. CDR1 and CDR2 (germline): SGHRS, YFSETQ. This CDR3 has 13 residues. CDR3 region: CASRLTMGDEQFF. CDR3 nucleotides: TGCGCCAGCAGGTTAACTATGGGCGATGAGCAGTTCTTC.